This entry lists 28 T cell receptor beta chains sequenced from one sample in a study of T cells in Graves' hyperthyroidism and ophthalmopathy (dated by TCRdb to between 2019 and 2020). Libraries were constructed by multiplex PCR. Reads for this sample came from an Illumina HiSeq 2000. The TCR beta CDR3 regions were amplified from RNA transcripts. The TCR CDR3 was subjected to a first round of RT-PCR using the HTBI primer set and the Qiagen OneStep RT-PCR kit. TCRdb ran its own pipeline on the public reads, namely fastp trimming at Q25 and MiXCR clone calling, and kept in-frame beta chains. All rows with the same CDR3 protein become a single entry with the most common DNA and genes. The sample yields 300,000 to 450,000 distinct CDR3 sequences; 15% to 19% were counted once. The ten biggest clones cover 25% to 30% of the sample. The sample consisted of blood. The receptors derive from a woman between 18 and 29 years old with Graves' hyperthyroidism that later progressed to Graves' ophthalmopathy.

In regard to this clonotype: A much larger clone differs by one base, so this may be a read error. The J gene is TRBJ2-4, the V gene TRBV11-3, with D tentatively TRBD2 (6 bases). The length of the CDR3 is 18 residues. V was cut by 1 base and J by 6 bases, with 22 bases left in between. Germline assignment: CDR1 SGHNT and CDR2 YENEEA. CDR3 amino acids: CASSLGARGSGTTNIQYF. The CDR3 nucleotides are TGTGCCAGCAGCTTAGGTGCCCGGGGGAGTGGTACCACAAACATTCAGTACTTC.

This sequence joins TRBV9 and TRBJ2-3; 10 bases agree with TRBD2. V was clipped by 0 bases and J by 5 bases; unmatched bases: 3. The CDR3 loop spans 15 amino acids. Germline V gives CDR1 SGDLS, CDR2 YYNGEE. The CDR3 bases are TGTGCCAGCAGCGTAGGAAGCGGGAGGGGAGATACGCAGTATTTT. Translation: CASSVGSGRGDTQYF.

This clonotype was seen at least ten times. The limits of the CDR3 on the DNA are not certain, so only TCRdb's listed CDR3 is given. This chain joins TRBV18 and TRBJ2-1; TRBD2, as called in the table, went unchecked against the DNA. Germline CDR1 KGHSH, CDR2 LQKENI. The CDR3 is 15 amino acids in total, end residues counted. The CDR3 here is CASSPLQREDNEQFF.

In its sample, this clonotype was seen a few times. The rearrangement uses TRBV6-2 or TRBV6-3 and TRBJ2-1, with D hard to call. Germline lookup yields CDR1 MNHEY and CDR2 SVGEGT. This CDR3 is built from 12 residues. V gave up 6 bases and J gave up 10 bases, with 13 bases separating them. The DNA for the CDR3 is TGTGCCAGCAGGGACGTCAATCGGGAGCAGTTCTTC. It codes for CASRDVNREQFF.

Only a few counts were recorded for this clonotype. The chain uses TRBV6-1 and TRBJ2-1; possibly TRBD2 for D (6 bases). This CDR3 spans 12 amino acids. Trimming took off 5 bases at V and 14 bases at J, with 16 bases between the two ends. CDR1 MNHNS and CDR2 SASEGT come from the germline V gene. The CDR3 nucleotides are TGTGCCAGCAGTACCGGGAGAACTTTTGAGTTCTTC. This gives the protein CASSTGRTFEFF.

This clonotype has ten or more counts. V is TRBV20-1 and J is TRBJ2-5; D not certain. This CDR3 has 13 amino acids. Per germline, CDR1 DFQATT and CDR2 SNEGSKA (reference sequence). The ends were cut back, 3 bases at V and 0 bases at J, with 8 bases in the middle. The CDR3 coding sequence is TGCAGTGCTAGTAACGGGTACCAAGAGACCCAGTACTTC. Protein: CSASNGYQETQYF.

This clonotype was detected many times. The chain joins TRBV6-2 or TRBV6-3 to TRBJ2-7; D unresolved. V lost 6 bases to trimming and J lost 1 base, with 13 bases between them. The CDR3 is 14 amino acids. CDR1 is MNHEY and CDR2 is SVGEGT in the germline V gene. The CDR3 DNA reads TGTGCCAGCAGCCGATCGACCGCGTCCTACGAGCAGTACTTC. It codes for CASSRSTASYEQYF.

In regard to this clonotype: A read error may explain this, as a much larger clone is one base away. The J gene is TRBJ1-2, the V gene TRBV6-6; 7 bases line up with TRBD1. Germline V gene data show CDR1 as MNHNY and CDR2 as SVGAGI (reference sequence). Losses at the gene ends were 0 bases for V and 7 bases for J; bases not matched to a gene: 5. The CDR3 has 14 amino acids. For the CDR3, the DNA is TGTGCCAGCAGTTACTCCGACAGGGCCCTTGGCTACACCTTC. Its protein is CASSYSDRALGYTF.

This clonotype showed up many times. The rearrangement joins TRBV7-2 to TRBJ2-7; maybe TRBD1 (5 bases). Per the germline V gene, CDR1 is SGHTA and CDR2 is FQGNSA. This CDR3 region has 14 residues. Between the trimmed V and J ends, which lost 5 bases and 0 bases, there was a span of 11 bases. CDR3 amino acids: CASSRWGSSYEQYF. CDR3 in DNA: TGTGCCAGCAGCAGGTGGGGCAGCTCCTACGAGCAGTACTTC.

This clonotype was recorded at least ten times. CDR3 nucleotide sequence: TGTGCCAGCAGCTTACAAGGACAGGGTGGGACTGAAGCTTTCTTT. Translation gives CASSLQGQGGTEAFF. V usage is TRBV7-8 and J usage is TRBJ1-1; 8 bases are shared with TRBD1. This CDR3 is built from 15 residues. The V segment lost 2 bases and the J segment 5 bases; nucleotides outside the gene matches: 7. CDR1 is SGHVS, CDR2 FQNEAQ, per germline. Using reference TRBV7-8 and TRBJ1-1 for the parts outside the CDR3, the full variable domain is GAGVSQSPRYKVAKRGQDVALRCDPISGHVSLFWYQQALGQGPEFLTYFQNEAQLDKSGLPSDRFFAERPEGSVSTLKIQRTQQEDSAVYLCASSLQGQGGTEAFFGQGTRLTVV.

The sample holds many counts of this clonotype. The chain links TRBV7-2 to TRBJ2-1; TRBD2 is a possible D gene (6 bases). Germline loops: CDR1 SGHTA, CDR2 FQGNSA. The CDR3 covers 16 residues. Trimming cost V 1 base and J 4 bases, with 14 bases left between them. CDR3 region: CASSLGQRVLYNEQFF. For the CDR3, the DNA is TGTGCCAGCAGCTTAGGTCAGCGGGTCCTTTACAATGAGCAGTTCTTC. The entire variable domain, with the rest obtained from reference TRBV7-2 and TRBJ2-1, is as follows: GAGVSQSPSNKVTEKGKDVELRCDPISGHTALYWYRQSLGQGLEFLIYFQGNSAPDKSGLPSDRFSAERTGGSVSTLTIQRTQQEDSAVYLCASSLGQRVLYNEQFFGPGTRLTVL.

There are many counts of this clonotype. The chain joins TRBV11-2 to TRBJ2-3; 14 bases agree with TRBD2. The CDR3 totals 17 residues. Germline-derived CDR1 and CDR2 are SGHAT and FQNNGV. J lost 6 bases, V lost 5 bases, and 10 bases had no gene match. The CDR3 nucleotides are TGTGCCAGCAGCGCCACCGGGACTAGCGGGAGAGGGGATACGCAGTATTTT. Translating gives CASSATGTSGRGDTQYF.

This clonotype has a handful of counts. V is TRBV7-3 and J is TRBJ2-5; 9 nucleotides align to TRBD2. J was trimmed by 5 bases and V by 5 bases; bases with no gene match: 15. The CDR3 extends over 17 amino acids. Looked up from germline, CDR1 is SGHTA and CDR2 is FQGTGA. The CDR3 nucleotides are TGTGCCAGCAGCCCTCTAAAGGGTTGGACTAGCGCCGAGACCCAGTACTTC. Its translation: CASSPLKGWTSAETQYF.

The chain uses TRBV2 and TRBJ1-2; D remains ambiguous. V lost 5 bases to trimming and J lost 4 bases, with 26 bases between them. Germline V gene sequence: CDR1 SNHLY, CDR2 FYNNEI. This CDR3 has 18 residues. The CDR3 sequence is CASSYSGEPRGSLYGYTF. CDR3 coding DNA: TGTGCCAGCAGTTACTCCGGGGAACCACGAGGGAGTCTCTATGGCTACACCTTC.

This clonotype was recorded at least ten times. This rearrangement joins TRBV18 to TRBJ1-1; D gene ambiguous. Germline assignment: CDR1 KGHSH and CDR2 LQKENI. The CDR3 is 14 amino acids. The V end was cut by 0 bases, the J end by 4 bases, with 9 bases between. This CDR3 reads CASSPPVLSTEAFF. Written as DNA, the CDR3 is TGTGCCAGCTCACCACCGGTCCTGAGCACTGAAGCTTTCTTT.

This clonotype was seen many times. J is TRBJ2-5 and V is TRBV27, with a tentative D call TRBD2 (6 bases). This CDR3 is built from 14 residues. Germline loops: CDR1 MNHEY, CDR2 SMNVEV (reference sequence). Trimming took off 3 bases at V and 1 base at J, with 9 bases between the two ends. CDR3 amino acids: CASSFRGFQETQYF. The DNA for the CDR3 is TGTGCCAGCAGTTTCCGGGGGTTCCAAGAGACCCAGTACTTC.

The table lists this clonotype with many counts. CDR3 sequence (DNA): TGTGCCAGCAGTTTATATTCCGGGGCCTACAATGAGCAGTTCTTC. Protein product: CASSLYSGAYNEQFF. The chain links TRBV27 to TRBJ2-1; D perhaps matches TRBD2 (5 bases). The CDR3 sequence is 15 residues long. CDR1 MNHEY and CDR2 SMNVEV come from the germline V gene (reference sequence). Between the trimmed V and J ends, which lost 1 base and 2 bases, there was a span of 9 bases.

At least ten counts were recorded for this clonotype. The chain joins TRBV28 to TRBJ1-2; tentative D call: TRBD1 (6 bases). CDR1 and CDR2 from the germline V gene are MDHEN and SYDVKM. The CDR3 spans 15 residues. V was cut by 5 bases and J by 5 bases, with 18 bases left in between. This CDR3 reads CASSPAGRGAYGYTF. CDR3 nucleotides: TGTGCCAGCAGTCCGGCCGGACGGGGGGCTTATGGCTACACCTTC.

This clonotype was seen a handful of times. V gene TRBV24-1 combines with J gene TRBJ2-5, with 12 bases lining up with TRBD2. The CDR3 sequence is 17 residues long. Trimming at V came to 2 bases and at J to 1 base, leaving 4 bases not matched to a gene. The germline V gene encodes CDR1 KGHDR and CDR2 SFDVKD. This CDR3 reads CATSDWGTSGPQETQYF. In nucleotides, the CDR3 is TGTGCCACCAGTGATTGGGGGACTAGCGGGCCCCAAGAGACCCAGTACTTC.

This clonotype was found many times. The V and J genes are TRBV28 and TRBJ1-2, with unresolved D. Germline-derived CDR1 and CDR2 are MDHEN and SYDVKM. The V end lost 6 bases, the J end lost 5 bases, and 10 bases lay between the germline ends. This CDR3 spans 12 amino acids. Written as DNA, the CDR3 is TGTGCCAGCAGCTCTCCTGGGTATGGCTACACCTTC. Protein product: CASSSPGYGYTF.

This clonotype was seen a single time. The germline gene is not matched at one end of the junction; a read error may be the cause. The CDR3, as DNA: TGTGACAGCAGGGGGGGGACCGGGGAGCTGTTTTTT. This sequence encodes CDSRGGTGELFF. The rearrangement links TRBV27 to TRBJ2-2; D possibly uses TRBD1 or TRBD2 (7 bases each). The CDR3 has 12 residues. Germline loops: CDR1 MNHEY, CDR2 SMNVEV (reference sequence).

This chain joins TRBV28 and TRBJ2-1; 7 bases fit TRBD2. Trimming cost V 6 bases and J 0 bases; bases outside gene matches: 11. The CDR3 sequence is 17 residues long. Germline CDR1 reads MDHEN; CDR2 reads SYDVKM. CDR3 sequence reads: CASSLGRGGSSYNEQFF. CDR3 in DNA: TGTGCCAGCAGCTTGGGACGGGGCGGGAGCTCCTACAATGAGCAGTTCTTC.

This clonotype has only a few counts. The rearrangement joins TRBV28 to TRBJ2-3, with 10 bases lining up with TRBD2. Germline V gene data show CDR1 as MDHEN and CDR2 as SYDVKM. The trim removed 2 bases at V and 6 bases at J, leaving 5 bases unmatched. The CDR3 is made up of 15 amino acids. CDR3 in amino acids: CASSLTTSGWDTQYF. The CDR3 DNA reads TGTGCCAGCAGTTTAACGACTAGCGGGTGGGATACGCAGTATTTT.

This clonotype was observed a handful of times. This chain links TRBV19 with TRBJ2-1; tentatively, D is TRBD2 (6 bases). CDR3 length: 19 residues. CDR1 LNHDA and CDR2 SQIVND come from the germline V gene (reference sequence). V lost 0 bases and J 10 bases, leaving 28 bases between the germline ends. The CDR3 sequence is CASSIDPSSTRGVIGEQFF. The CDR3 bases are TGTGCCAGTAGTATAGATCCCTCCTCGACTAGAGGCGTCATTGGGGAGCAGTTCTTC.

This clonotype was recorded at least ten times. The chain joins TRBV10-3 to TRBJ2-7; 8 positions match TRBD1. Germline V gene sequence: CDR1 ENHRY, CDR2 SYGVKD. The trim removed 3 bases at V and 4 bases at J, leaving 11 bases unmatched. The CDR3 extends over 16 amino acids. CDR3 nucleotide sequence: TGTGCCATCAGTGACCCCGGGACAGGAAACGTTTACGAGCAGTACTTC. Amino acids: CAISDPGTGNVYEQYF.

This clonotype was detected many times. The rearrangement joins TRBV28 to TRBJ2-4, with 7 bases matching TRBD1. V gave up 2 bases and J gave up 0 bases; unmatched junction bases: 10. This CDR3 region has 18 residues. Germline V gene data show CDR1 as MDHEN and CDR2 as SYDVKM. The CDR3 DNA reads TGTGCCAGCAGTTTAGCTGGGACAGCCCAAATAGCCAAAAACATTCAGTACTTC. Translated: CASSLAGTAQIAKNIQYF.

This clonotype was found many times. V is TRBV27 and J is TRBJ2-1; 12 bases align to TRBD1. CDR3 size: 16 residues. Germline CDR1 MNHEY, CDR2 SMNVEV (reference sequence). J lost 8 bases, V lost 5 bases, and 10 bases had no gene match. The CDR3 loop is CASSPPGQGALYEQFF. The CDR3 region has the DNA TGTGCCAGCAGTCCCCCGGGACAGGGGGCTCTCTATGAGCAGTTCTTC.

This clonotype occurred many times. The chain is built from TRBV27 and TRBJ1-1, with D perhaps matching TRBD1 (5 bases). CDR3 length equals 16 residues. Trimming pared 6 bases from V and 1 base from J, leaving 18 bases between. Germline loops: CDR1 MNHEY, CDR2 SMNVEV (reference sequence). CDR3 bases: TGTGCCAGCAGAAGGGACCCTGAGGAGACGAACACTGAAGCTTTCTTT. It codes for CASRRDPEETNTEAFF.